Shown below are 24 T cell receptor beta chains from a single sample sequenced in a study of Tregs in tolerant kidney transplant recipients. Here immunoSEQ multiplex PCR was the method, and the copy in TCRdb shows in-frame clones only, minus some. This sample's table reports approximately 49,000 clones. The input for sequencing was CD4+ T cells from blood, taken before the transplant. These TCRs come from a human donor who received a combined kidney and bone marrow transplant.

Notes on this clone: The DNA ends 3 residues before the CDR3 does, and the rest of the CDR3 is filled in from the germline J gene. The chain carries TRBV7-2 and TRBJ2-3; maybe TRBD2 (5 bases). V lost 7 bases and J 2 bases, leaving 10 bases between the germline ends. The CDR3 runs 13 residues. Germline V CDR1 and CDR2: SGHTA, FQGNSA. The covered CDR3 bases are TGTGCCAGCACCGTGGACTTCACAGATACG. Protein product: CASTVDFTDT. The entire CDR3 reads CASTVDFTDTQYF. Looking up the rest from reference TRBV7-2 and TRBJ2-3 gives the full variable domain: GAGVSQSPSNKVTEKGKDVELRCDPISGHTALYWYRQSLGQGLEFLIYFQGNSAPDKSGLPSDRFSAERTGGSVSTLTIQRTQQEDSAVYLCASTVDFTDTQYFGPGTRLTVL.

As to this clone: The read is 3 residues too short to cover the CDR3 end, so that end is filled in from the germline J gene. The rearrangement uses TRBV19 and TRBJ1-4; D is ambiguous. The germline V gene encodes CDR1 LNHDA and CDR2 SQIVND (reference sequence). The CDR3 spans 14 residues. V was clipped by 2 bases and J by 4 bases, with 8 bases between them. The sequenced part of the CDR3 DNA is TGTGCCAGTAGTATAACAGAGGGTAATGAAAAA. This gives the protein CASSITEGNEK. The CDR3, in full, reads CASSITEGNEKLFF.

For this clone: The observed sequence ends 3 residues before the CDR3 terminus, with the missing tail filled in from the germline J gene. This chain uses TRBV6-2 or TRBV6-3 with TRBJ2-7, with a tentative D call TRBD1 (5 bases). The CDR3 is 16 amino acids. Germline V gene sequence: CDR1 MNHEY, CDR2 SVGEGT. The ends were cut back, 4 bases at V and 2 bases at J, with 18 bases in the middle. The part of the CDR3 DNA that was read is TGTGCCAGCAGTTCTCCGGTTGGGGCCAGGACCTACGAG. Its protein is CASSSPVGARTYE. From start to end, the CDR3 is CASSSPVGARTYEQYF.

A note on this clone: Read coverage stops 3 residues before the CDR3 terminus; the germline J gene supplies the remainder. The rearrangement uses TRBV5-1 and TRBJ1-3; TRBD1 might be the D (5 bases). The ends were cut back, 3 bases at V and 4 bases at J, with 14 bases in the middle. The CDR3 runs to 15 residues. CDR1 is SGHRS and CDR2 is YFSETQ in the germline V gene. The CDR3 DNA, read in part, is TGCGCCAGCAGCTGGGACTCCTCGGGCGGAAACACC. This sequence encodes CASSWDSSGGNT. The CDR3 in its entirety is CASSWDSSGGNTIYF.

As regards this clone: Read coverage stops 3 residues before the CDR3 terminus; the germline J gene supplies the remainder. The V call is TRBV18, the J call TRBJ2-1, with 9 positions matching TRBD2. CDR1 is KGHSH, CDR2 LQKENI, per germline. V lost 0 bases and J lost 4; bases outside the gene matches: 4. The CDR3 is made up of 16 amino acids. The sequenced CDR3 bases are TGTGCCAGCTCACCACCGGTAGCGGGAGTTTACAATGAG. Translation: CASSPPVAGVYNE. The whole CDR3 protein reads CASSPPVAGVYNEQFF.

With respect to this clone: The read falls 3 residues short of the CDR3 end, and the missing part is taken from the germline J gene. The chain is built from TRBV18 and TRBJ2-7; 8 nucleotides line up with TRBD2. Looked up from germline, CDR1 is KGHSH and CDR2 is LQKENI. Unmatched junction bases numbered 5, after V lost 3 bases and J lost 1 base. The CDR3 runs 15 residues. Partial CDR3 DNA: TGTGCCAGCTCACCTCTCGAGCGGGAGTCCTACGAG. Its translation is CASSPLERESYE. The entire CDR3 protein is CASSPLERESYEQYF.

About this clone itself: The CDR3 end lies 3 residues beyond the end of the read and is filled in from the germline J gene. This sequence joins TRBV7-2 and TRBJ2-1; 14 bases align to TRBD2. Germline-derived CDR1 and CDR2 are SGHTA and FQGNSA. With 0 bases clipped from V and 7 bases from J, the junction kept 2 bases outside the gene matches. The CDR3 totals 16 residues. The sequenced CDR3 bases are TGTGCCAGCAGCTTAGCGACTAGCGGGAGGGCAAATGAG. This sequence encodes CASSLATSGRANE. Given in full, the CDR3 is CASSLATSGRANEQFF.

A word on this clone: The observed sequence ends 3 residues before the CDR3 terminus, with the missing tail filled in from the germline J gene. V is TRBV20-1 and J is TRBJ2-7; 8 bases are a match to TRBD1. V lost 1 base, J lost 5 bases, and 7 bases stayed unmatched. The CDR3 is 14 amino acids. In germline, CDR1 is DFQATT, CDR2 SNEGSKA (reference sequence). The CDR3 bases that were read are TGCAGTGCTAGAGTGAGACAGGGGCTCAACGAG. Translated, it gives CSARVRQGLNE. The complete CDR3 reads CSARVRQGLNEQYF.

Concerning this clone: Read sequence stops 3 residues before the CDR3 end, and the germline J gene provides the missing end. This chain joins TRBV20-1 and TRBJ2-7; TRBD1 matches 7 bases. Germline-derived CDR1 and CDR2 are DFQATT and SNEGSKA (reference sequence). The CDR3 is 15 amino acids. Unmatched junction bases numbered 10, after V lost 4 bases and J lost 1 base. The CDR3 bases that were read are TGCAGTGCTACTATAAGGACAGGTCCTTCCTACGAG. This translates into CSATIRTGPSYE. The CDR3 as a whole reads CSATIRTGPSYEQYF.

As for this clone: Sequencing ends 3 residues short of the CDR3 end; the germline J gene provides the rest. The V gene is TRBV7-3, the J gene TRBJ2-1, with D perhaps matching TRBD1 (7 bases). This CDR3 is built from 16 residues. Germline lookup yields CDR1 SGHTA and CDR2 FQGTGA. V was clipped by 5 bases and J by 7 bases, with 21 bases between them. This CDR3 reads CASSRQEGAGDNEQFF. CDR3 bases read: TGTGCCAGCAGCCGCCAGGAGGGGGCGGGCGATAATGAG.

Note on this clone: The DNA ends 3 residues before the CDR3 does, and the rest of the CDR3 is filled in from the germline J gene. The V gene is TRBV10-2, the J gene TRBJ2-7; possible D gene TRBD2, 6 bases. There are 16 residues in the CDR3. Trimming left V 7 bases short and J 5 bases short, with 24 bases between. Looked up from germline, CDR1 is WSHSY and CDR2 is SAAADI. CDR3 bases read: TGCGCCAGCAAGGACGAGGGGAGGCCTAAATCGGACGAG. It encodes CASKDEGRPKSDE. The whole CDR3 protein reads CASKDEGRPKSDEQYF.

Regarding this clone: The observed sequence ends 3 residues before the CDR3 terminus, with the missing tail filled in from the germline J gene. V is TRBV5-1 and J is TRBJ1-4; no reliable D call. Germline values: CDR1 SGHRS, CDR2 YFSETQ. With 0 bases removed from V and 0 bases from J, the gap between germline ends came to 6 bases. This CDR3 spans 15 amino acids. CDR3 amino acids: CASSLAPATNEKLFF. The DNA read from the CDR3 is TGCGCCAGCAGCTTGGCCCCAGCAACTAATGAAAAA. The entire variable domain, with the rest obtained from reference TRBV5-1 and TRBJ1-4, is as follows: KAGVTQTPRYLIKTRGQQVTLSCSPISGHRSVSWYQQTPGQGLQFLFEYFSETQRNKGNFPGRFSGRQFSNSRSEMNVSTLELGDSALYLCASSLAPATNEKLFFGSGTQLSVL.

Comment on this clone: Sequencing ends 3 residues short of the CDR3 end; the germline J gene provides the rest. The V gene is TRBV24-1, the J gene TRBJ1-2, with 12 bases aligning to TRBD1. With V trimmed by 3 bases and J by 6 bases, 4 bases remained unmatched. Germline V lookup: CDR1 KGHDR, CDR2 SFDVKD. This CDR3 is 15 amino acids long. The CDR3 loop reads CATSDPGQGAHGYTF. The sequenced CDR3 bases are TGTGCCACCAGTGATCCGGGACAGGGGGCTCATGGC.

The sequenced CDR3 bases are TGTGCCAGCAGCCTGGGACAGGGGACGGAAAAA. Amino acid sequence: CASSLGQGTEK. The complete CDR3 protein is CASSLGQGTEKLFF. The chain has TRBV5-6 and TRBJ1-4, with TRBD1 matching over 10 bases. Read sequence stops 3 residues before the CDR3 end, and the germline J gene provides the missing end. From germline, CDR1 is SGHDT and CDR2 YYEEEE. The ends lost 4 bases at V and 8 bases at J; junction bases unmatched: 5. The CDR3 length is 14 residues.

As for this clone: The read is 3 residues too short to cover the CDR3 end, so that end is filled in from the germline J gene. This chain connects TRBV6-2 or TRBV6-3 to TRBJ1-2, with D possibly TRBD1 on 5 matching bases. Germline values: CDR1 MNHEY, CDR2 SVGEGT. Trimming removed 4 bases from V and 2 bases from J, with 14 bases in between. CDR3 length: 15 residues. Incomplete CDR3 DNA: TGTGCCAGCAGTTCACAAGGGGCAGCAAACTATGGC. This translates into CASSSQGAANYG. The full-length CDR3 reads as CASSSQGAANYGYTF.

Worth noting for this clone: The sequenced fragment ends 3 residues before the CDR3 boundary, so the rest is inferred from the germline J gene. The chain recombines TRBV7-2 with TRBJ1-2; TRBD1 aligns across 8 bases. The CDR3 totals 14 residues. J gave up 7 bases and V 1 base, and 5 bases lay outside the gene matches. The V gene's germline CDR1 is SGHTA and CDR2 FQGNSA. This CDR3 is CASSLGDRGLGYTF. Incomplete CDR3 DNA: TGTGCCAGCAGCTTAGGAGACAGGGGTCTTGGC.

A remark on this clone: The read gets to within 3 residues of the CDR3 end, and the germline J gene fills in the rest. The chain joins TRBV5-4 to TRBJ2-7; 9 bases are shared with TRBD2. The germline V gene has CDR1 SGHNT and CDR2 YYREEE (reference sequence). CDR3 length: 16 residues. V was pared by 5 bases and J by 1 base, with 10 bases of the junction left unmatched. Partial CDR3 DNA: TGTGCCAGCAGTTCATCCCCGACTAGCGGTTCCTACGAG. This encodes CASSSSPTSGSYE. The complete CDR3 protein is CASSSSPTSGSYEQYF.

Comment on this clone: The read ends 3 residues shy of where the CDR3 ends; the end is completed using the germline J gene. This chain joins TRBV5-1 and TRBJ2-3, with 10 bases fitting TRBD2. This CDR3 comprises 16 residues. Germline V gene sequence: CDR1 SGHRS, CDR2 YFSETQ. Trimming at V came to 2 bases and at J to 1 base, leaving 4 bases not matched to a gene. CDR3 DNA (partial): TGCGCCAGCAGCTTTGGGACTAGCGTAGGCACAGATACG. The encoded protein is CASSFGTSVGTDT. The whole CDR3 protein reads CASSFGTSVGTDTQYF.

A note on this clone: The read terminates 3 residues before the CDR3 end, so the remaining end is supplied by the germline J gene. The J gene is TRBJ2-7, the V gene TRBV20-1; 11 bases are shared with TRBD1. Germline-derived CDR1 and CDR2 are DFQATT and SNEGSKA (reference sequence). CDR3 length equals 13 residues. The CDR3 loop is CSTKGQGEGEQYF. The covered CDR3 bases are TGCAGCACGAAGGGACAGGGGGAGGGCGAG.

Notes on this clone: Coverage ceases 3 residues before the CDR3 finishes, and the germline J gene fills in the end. The V call is TRBV5-1, the J call TRBJ1-1; 10 nucleotides line up with TRBD1. The CDR3 spans 17 residues. Trimming at V came to 3 bases and at J to 1 base, leaving 9 bases not matched to a gene. Germline V CDR1 and CDR2: SGHRS, YFSETQ. The CDR3 reads CASSSTTGGFANTEAFF. Partial CDR3 DNA: TGCGCCAGCAGCTCGACGACAGGGGGCTTTGCGAACACTGAA.

About this clone itself: From the germline J gene comes the end of the CDR3, since the read stops 3 residues before it. This chain joins TRBV2 and TRBJ2-5, with 10 bases that match TRBD2. Germline V gene lookup returns CDR1 SNHLY and CDR2 FYNNEI. The CDR3 is 13 residues long. V trimming: 8 bases; J trimming: 5 bases; junction bases outside the gene matches: 5. The part of the CDR3 DNA that was read is TGTGCCAGCCTCCAGGGACTAGCGGAGACC. It encodes CASLQGLAET. The complete CDR3 sequence is CASLQGLAETQYF.

Regarding this clone: Sequencing ends 3 residues short of the CDR3 end; the germline J gene provides the rest. The rearrangement links TRBV20-1 to TRBJ1-5; no definite D call. CDR1 is DFQATT, CDR2 SNEGSKA, per germline (reference sequence). The CDR3 is 12 amino acids. The V and J ends lost 6 bases and 0 bases respectively, with 6 bases between them. The chain's CDR3 is CSARDSNQPQHF. The DNA read from the CDR3 is TGCAGTGCCCGCGATAGCAATCAGCCC.

As to this clone: The read stops 3 residues short of the end of the CDR3; the missing end is completed from the germline J gene. The chain joins TRBV5-1 to TRBJ1-1; no definite D call. The germline V gene has CDR1 SGHRS and CDR2 YFSETQ. The CDR3 has 14 residues. With 0 bases removed from V and 5 bases from J, the gap between germline ends came to 11 bases. The sequenced part of the CDR3 DNA is TGCGCCAGCAGCTTGGCCTCCCGCGAGACTGAA. Translation gives CASSLASRETE. Given in full, the CDR3 is CASSLASRETEAFF.

Concerning this clone: The sequenced fragment ends 3 residues before the CDR3 boundary, so the rest is inferred from the germline J gene. The genes are TRBV2 and TRBJ2-5; perhaps TRBD2 as D (6 bases). Germline V gives CDR1 SNHLY, CDR2 FYNNEI. This CDR3 spans 15 amino acids. V lost 10 bases, J lost 5 bases, and 23 bases lay in between. The part of the CDR3 DNA that was read is TGTGCCACCGCCCTCGAGGTTCAAGGAGGGGAGACC. This encodes CATALEVQGGET. The whole CDR3 protein is CATALEVQGGETQYF.